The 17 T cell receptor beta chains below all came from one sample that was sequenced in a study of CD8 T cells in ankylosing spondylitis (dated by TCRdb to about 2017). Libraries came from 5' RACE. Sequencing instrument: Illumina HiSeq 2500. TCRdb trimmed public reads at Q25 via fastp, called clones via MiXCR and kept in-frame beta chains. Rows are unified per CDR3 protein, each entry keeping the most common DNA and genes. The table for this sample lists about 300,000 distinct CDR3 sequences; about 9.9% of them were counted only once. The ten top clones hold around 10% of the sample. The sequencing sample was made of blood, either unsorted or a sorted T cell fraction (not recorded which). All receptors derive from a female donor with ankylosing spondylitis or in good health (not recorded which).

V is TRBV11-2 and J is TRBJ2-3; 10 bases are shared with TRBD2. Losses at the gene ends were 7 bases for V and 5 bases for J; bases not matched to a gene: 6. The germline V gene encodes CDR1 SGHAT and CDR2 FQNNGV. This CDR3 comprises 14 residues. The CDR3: CASTKREGGDTQYF. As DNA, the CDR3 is TGTGCCAGCACGAAGCGGGAGGGAGGAGATACGCAGTATTTT.

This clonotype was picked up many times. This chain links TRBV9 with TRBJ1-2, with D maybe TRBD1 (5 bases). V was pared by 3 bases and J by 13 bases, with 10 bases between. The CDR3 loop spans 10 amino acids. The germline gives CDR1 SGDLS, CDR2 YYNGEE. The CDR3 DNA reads TGTGCCAGCAGCGAGGACATTTCCACCTTC. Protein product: CASSEDISTF.

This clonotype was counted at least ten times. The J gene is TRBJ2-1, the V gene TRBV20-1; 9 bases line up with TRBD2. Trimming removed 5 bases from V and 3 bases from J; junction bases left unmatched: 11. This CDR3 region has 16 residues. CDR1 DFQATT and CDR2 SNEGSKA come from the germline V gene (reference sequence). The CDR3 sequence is CSAGSPTSGIYNEQFF. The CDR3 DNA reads TGCAGTGCTGGATCACCGACTAGCGGAATCTACAATGAGCAGTTCTTC.

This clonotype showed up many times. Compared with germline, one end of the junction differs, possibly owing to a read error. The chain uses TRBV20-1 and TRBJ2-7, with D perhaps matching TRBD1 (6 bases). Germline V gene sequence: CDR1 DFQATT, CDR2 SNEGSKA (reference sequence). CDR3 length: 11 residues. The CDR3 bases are TGCAGTGCTTGGGACATTACTTCAGTGAACTTC. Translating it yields CSAWDITSVNF.

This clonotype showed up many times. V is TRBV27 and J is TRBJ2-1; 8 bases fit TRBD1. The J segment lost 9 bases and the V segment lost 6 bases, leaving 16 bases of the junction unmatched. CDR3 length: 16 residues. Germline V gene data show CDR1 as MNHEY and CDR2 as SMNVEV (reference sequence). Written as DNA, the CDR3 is TGTGCCAGCAGCTTACGCGACAGGGGCTCGGCGAGTGAGCAGTTCTTC. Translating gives CASSLRDRGSASEQFF.

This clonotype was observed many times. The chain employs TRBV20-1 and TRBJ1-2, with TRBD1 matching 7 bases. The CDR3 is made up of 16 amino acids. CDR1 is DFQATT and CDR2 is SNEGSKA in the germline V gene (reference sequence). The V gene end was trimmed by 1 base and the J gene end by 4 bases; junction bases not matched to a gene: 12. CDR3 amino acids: CSARGRDFTGVYGYTF. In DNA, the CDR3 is TGCAGTGCTAGAGGTCGCGACTTTACAGGGGTCTATGGCTACACCTTC.

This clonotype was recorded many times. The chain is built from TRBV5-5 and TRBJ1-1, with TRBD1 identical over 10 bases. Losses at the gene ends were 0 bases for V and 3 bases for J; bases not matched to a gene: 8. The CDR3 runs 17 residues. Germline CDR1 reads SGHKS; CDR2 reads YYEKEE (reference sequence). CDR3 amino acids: CASSLAPMDRGDTEAFF. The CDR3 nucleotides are TGTGCCAGCAGCTTGGCGCCTATGGACAGGGGGGACACTGAAGCTTTCTTT.

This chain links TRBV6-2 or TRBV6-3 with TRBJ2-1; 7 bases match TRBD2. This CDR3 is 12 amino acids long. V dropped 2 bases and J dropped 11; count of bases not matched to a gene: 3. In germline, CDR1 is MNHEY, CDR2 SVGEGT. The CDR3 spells CASSYGRGKQFF. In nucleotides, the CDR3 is TGTGCCAGCAGTTACGGGAGGGGAAAGCAGTTCTTC.

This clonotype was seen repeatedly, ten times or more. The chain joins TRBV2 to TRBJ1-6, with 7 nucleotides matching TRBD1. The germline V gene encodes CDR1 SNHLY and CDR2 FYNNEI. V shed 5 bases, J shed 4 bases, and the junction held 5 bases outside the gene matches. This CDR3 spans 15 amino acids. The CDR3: CASSTGDSYNSPLHF. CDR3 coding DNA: TGTGCCAGCAGTACAGGGGATTCATATAATTCACCCCTCCACTTT.

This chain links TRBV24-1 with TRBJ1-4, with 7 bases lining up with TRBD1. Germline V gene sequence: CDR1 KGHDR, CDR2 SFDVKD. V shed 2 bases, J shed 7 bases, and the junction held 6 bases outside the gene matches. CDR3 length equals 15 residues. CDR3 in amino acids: CATSDSTGSGEKLFF. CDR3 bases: TGTGCCACCAGTGATTCGACAGGGTCGGGTGAAAAACTGTTTTTT.

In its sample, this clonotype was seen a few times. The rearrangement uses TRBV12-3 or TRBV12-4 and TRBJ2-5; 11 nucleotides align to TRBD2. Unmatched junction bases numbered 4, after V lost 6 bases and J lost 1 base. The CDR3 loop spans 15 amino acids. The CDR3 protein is CASSWTSGRQETQYF. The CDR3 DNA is TGTGCCAGCAGCTGGACTAGCGGGCGCCAAGAGACCCAGTACTTC.

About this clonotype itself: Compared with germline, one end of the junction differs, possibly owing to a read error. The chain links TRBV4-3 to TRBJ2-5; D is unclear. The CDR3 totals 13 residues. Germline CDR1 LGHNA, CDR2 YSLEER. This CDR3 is CASSQDPTGTQYF. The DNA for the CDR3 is TGCGCTAGCAGCCAAGATCCCACGGGGACCCAGTACTTC.

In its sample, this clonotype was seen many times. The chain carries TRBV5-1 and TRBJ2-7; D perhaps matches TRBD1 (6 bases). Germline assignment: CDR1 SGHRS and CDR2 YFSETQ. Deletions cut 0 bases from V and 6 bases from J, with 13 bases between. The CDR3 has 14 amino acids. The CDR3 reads CASSLAQGMSEQYF. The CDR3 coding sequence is TGCGCCAGCAGCTTGGCCCAGGGGATGAGCGAGCAGTACTTC.

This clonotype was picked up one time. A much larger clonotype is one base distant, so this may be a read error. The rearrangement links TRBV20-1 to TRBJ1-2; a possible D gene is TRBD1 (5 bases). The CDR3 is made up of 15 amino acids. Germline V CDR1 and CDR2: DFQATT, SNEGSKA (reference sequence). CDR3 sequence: CSARDGQGIYYGDTF. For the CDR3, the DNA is TGCAGTGCTAGAGACGGCCAGGGAATTTACTATGGCGACACCTTC.

The CDR3 reads CASSRVSTEAFF. Written as DNA, the CDR3 is TGTGCCAGCAGCCGAGTGAGTACTGAAGCTTTCTTT. The J gene is TRBJ1-1, the V gene TRBV3-1; unclear D gene. Germline loops: CDR1 LGHDT, CDR2 YNNKEL (reference sequence). This CDR3 is 12 amino acids long. Trimming removed 4 bases from V and 5 bases from J, with 8 bases in between.

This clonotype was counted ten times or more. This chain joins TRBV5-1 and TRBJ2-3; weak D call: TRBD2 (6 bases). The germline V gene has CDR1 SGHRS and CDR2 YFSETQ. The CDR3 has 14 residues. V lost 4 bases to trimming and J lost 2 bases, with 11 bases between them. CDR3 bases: TGCGCCAGCAGCCTTATACTAGCCACAGATACGCAGTATTTT. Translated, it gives CASSLILATDTQYF.

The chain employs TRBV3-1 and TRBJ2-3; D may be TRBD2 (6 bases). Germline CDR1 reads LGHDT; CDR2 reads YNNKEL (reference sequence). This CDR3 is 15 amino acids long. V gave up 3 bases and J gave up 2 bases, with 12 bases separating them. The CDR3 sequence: CASSHSGGFTDTQYF. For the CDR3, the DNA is TGTGCCAGCAGCCATTCCGGGGGTTTCACAGATACGCAGTATTTT.